This entry describes one T cell receptor beta chain. The data were taken from a study of TIL therapy for anti-PD-1-resistant metastatic lung cancer. Across the whole study: Tumors had a median PD-L1 proportion score of around 6.4%. Tumors carried a median 1.5 non-synonymous mutations per megabase.

Time point: pre-treatment sample, taken before nivolumab and TIL therapy. Patients were adults with stage 4 NSCLC. Sequencing used immunoSEQ v3. Clones were read by immunoSEQ multiplex PCR, and TCRdb kept only the in-frame ones, dropping some. Seen here are approximately 30,000 clones, around two thirds observed once, and the top ten hold approximately 2.5%. After removal of 5 bases from V and 4 bases from J, the junction contained 6 bases not matched to a gene. From germline, CDR1 is LGHNA and CDR2 YNFKEQ. The CDR3 consists of 16 residues. The input for sequencing was blood, taken at baseline. The sequence was obtained from a woman between 30 and 85 years old with non-small cell lung cancer. V is TRBV4-2 and J is TRBJ2-1; 12 nucleotides align to TRBD2. The CDR3 is CASSGGLAGPYNEQFF. CDR3 bases: TGTGCCAGCAGCGGGGGACTAGCGGGTCCGTACAATGAGCAGTTCTTC.